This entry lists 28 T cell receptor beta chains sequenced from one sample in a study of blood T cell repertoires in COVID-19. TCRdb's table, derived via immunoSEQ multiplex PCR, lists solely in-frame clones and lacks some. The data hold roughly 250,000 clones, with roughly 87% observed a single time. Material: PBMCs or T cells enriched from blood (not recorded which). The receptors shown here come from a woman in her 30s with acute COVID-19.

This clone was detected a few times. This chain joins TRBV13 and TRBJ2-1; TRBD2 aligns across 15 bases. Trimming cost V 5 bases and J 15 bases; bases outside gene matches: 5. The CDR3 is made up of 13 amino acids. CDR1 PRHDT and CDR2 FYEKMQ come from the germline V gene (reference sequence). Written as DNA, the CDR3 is TGTGCCAGCAGCAAGGGACTAGCGGGGGGTACGTTCTTC. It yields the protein CASSKGLAGGTFF.

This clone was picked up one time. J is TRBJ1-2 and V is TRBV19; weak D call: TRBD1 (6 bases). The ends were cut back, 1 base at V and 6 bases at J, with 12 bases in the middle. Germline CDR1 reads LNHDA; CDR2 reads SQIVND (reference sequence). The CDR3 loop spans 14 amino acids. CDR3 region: CASSIGEQGNGYTF. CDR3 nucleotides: TGTGCCAGTAGTATAGGGGAACAGGGCAATGGCTACACCTTC.

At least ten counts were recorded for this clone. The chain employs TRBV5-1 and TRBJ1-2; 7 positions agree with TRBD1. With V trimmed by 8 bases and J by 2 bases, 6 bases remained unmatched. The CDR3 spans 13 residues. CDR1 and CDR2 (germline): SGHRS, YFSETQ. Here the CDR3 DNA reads TGCGCCAGTAACAGGGGAACGAACTATGGCTACACCTTC. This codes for CASNRGTNYGYTF.

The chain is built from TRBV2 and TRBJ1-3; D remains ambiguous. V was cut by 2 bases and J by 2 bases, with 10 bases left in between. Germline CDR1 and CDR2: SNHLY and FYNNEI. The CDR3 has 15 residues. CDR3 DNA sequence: TGTGCCAGCAGTGAACAGGAGGGTGCTGGAAACACCATATATTTT. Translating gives CASSEQEGAGNTIYF.

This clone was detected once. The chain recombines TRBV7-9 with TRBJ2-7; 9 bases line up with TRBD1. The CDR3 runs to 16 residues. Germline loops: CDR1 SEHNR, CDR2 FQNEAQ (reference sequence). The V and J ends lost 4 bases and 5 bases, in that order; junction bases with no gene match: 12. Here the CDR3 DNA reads TGTGCCAGCAGCTCACCGTCGGGACAGGGCTTTCACGAGCAGTACTTC. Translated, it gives CASSSPSGQGFHEQYF.

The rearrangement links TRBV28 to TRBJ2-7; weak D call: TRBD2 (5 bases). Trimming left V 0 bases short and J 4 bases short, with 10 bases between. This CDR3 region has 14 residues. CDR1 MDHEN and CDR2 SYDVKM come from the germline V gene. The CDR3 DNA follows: TGTGCCAGCAGTTTATGGGACTCTAAGTACGAGCAGTACTTC. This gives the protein CASSLWDSKYEQYF.

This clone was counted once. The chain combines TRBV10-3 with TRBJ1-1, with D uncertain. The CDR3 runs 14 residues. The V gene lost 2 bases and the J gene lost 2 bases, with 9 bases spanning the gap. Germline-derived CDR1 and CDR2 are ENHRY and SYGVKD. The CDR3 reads CAISEGGPNTEAFF. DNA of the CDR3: TGTGCCATCAGTGAGGGTGGCCCAAACACTGAAGCTTTCTTT.

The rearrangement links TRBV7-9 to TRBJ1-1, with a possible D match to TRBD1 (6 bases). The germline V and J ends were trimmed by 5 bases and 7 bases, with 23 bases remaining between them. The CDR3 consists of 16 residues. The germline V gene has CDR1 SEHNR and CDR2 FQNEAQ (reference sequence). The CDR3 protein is CASSPRPRGKDGEAFF. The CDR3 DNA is TGTGCCAGCAGCCCCCGACCCAGGGGAAAGGATGGTGAAGCTTTCTTT.

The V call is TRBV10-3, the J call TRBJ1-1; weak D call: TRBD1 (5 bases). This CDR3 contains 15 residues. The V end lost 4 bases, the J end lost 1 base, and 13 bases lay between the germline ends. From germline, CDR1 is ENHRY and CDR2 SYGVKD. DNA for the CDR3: TGTGCCATCAGTGCGAATTGGGGGGGGAACACTGAAGCTTTCTTT. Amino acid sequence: CAISANWGGNTEAFF.

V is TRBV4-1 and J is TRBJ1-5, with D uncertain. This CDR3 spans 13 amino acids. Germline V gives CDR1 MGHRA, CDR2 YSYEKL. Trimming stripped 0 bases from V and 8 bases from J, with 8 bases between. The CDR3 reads CASSQDLEEPQHF. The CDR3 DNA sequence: TGCGCCAGCAGCCAAGATCTGGAGGAGCCCCAGCATTTT.

The CDR3 DNA reads as TGCGCCAGCAGCGTAACAGGGGGCGCTGGGGCCAACGTCCTGACTTTC. Translated, it gives CASSVTGGAGANVLTF. The chain uses TRBV5-1 and TRBJ2-6; TRBD1 matches at 9 bases. The ends lost 4 bases at V and 2 bases at J; junction bases unmatched: 4. Per germline, CDR1 SGHRS and CDR2 YFSETQ. The CDR3 consists of 16 residues.

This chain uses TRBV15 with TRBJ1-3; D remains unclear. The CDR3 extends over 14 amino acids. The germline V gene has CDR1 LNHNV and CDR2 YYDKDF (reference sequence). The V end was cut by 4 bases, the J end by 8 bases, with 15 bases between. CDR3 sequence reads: CATSIPGLTDTIYF. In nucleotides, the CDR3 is TGTGCCACCAGCATTCCAGGCCTCACTGACACCATATATTTT.

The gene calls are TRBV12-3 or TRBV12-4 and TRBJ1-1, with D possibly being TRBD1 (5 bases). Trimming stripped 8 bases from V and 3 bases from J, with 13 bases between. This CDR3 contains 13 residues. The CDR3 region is CASRGGLDTEAFF. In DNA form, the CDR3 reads TGTGCCAGCCGCGGGGGATTGGACACTGAAGCTTTCTTT.

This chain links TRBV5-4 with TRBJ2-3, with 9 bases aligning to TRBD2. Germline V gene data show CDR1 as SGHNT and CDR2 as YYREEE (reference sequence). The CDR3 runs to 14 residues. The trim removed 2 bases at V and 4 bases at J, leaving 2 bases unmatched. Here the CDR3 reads CASSLAGGADTQYF. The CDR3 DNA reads TGTGCCAGCAGCTTAGCGGGGGGCGCAGATACGCAGTATTTT.

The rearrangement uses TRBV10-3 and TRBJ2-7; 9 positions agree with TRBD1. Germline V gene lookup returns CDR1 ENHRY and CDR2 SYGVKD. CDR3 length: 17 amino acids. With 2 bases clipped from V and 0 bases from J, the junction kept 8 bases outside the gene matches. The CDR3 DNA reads TGTGCCATCAGTGAGCCTACCCGACAGGGGGTCTCCTACGAGCAGTACTTC. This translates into CAISEPTRQGVSYEQYF.

CDR3 sequence (DNA): TGTGCCAGCAGTGCCCCGGCGGAGGTCAATCAGCCCCAGCATTTT. Translation: CASSAPAEVNQPQHF. The J gene is TRBJ1-5, the V gene TRBV2, with D unresolved. Trimming left V 4 bases short and J 3 bases short, with 13 bases between. Germline values: CDR1 SNHLY, CDR2 FYNNEI. The CDR3 loop spans 15 amino acids.

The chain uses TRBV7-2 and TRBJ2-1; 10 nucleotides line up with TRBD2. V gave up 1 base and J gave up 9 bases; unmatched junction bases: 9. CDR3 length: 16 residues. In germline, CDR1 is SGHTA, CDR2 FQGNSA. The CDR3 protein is CASSLGLSGGAGEQFF. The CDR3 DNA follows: TGTGCCAGCAGCTTAGGGTTAAGCGGGGGGGCCGGTGAGCAGTTCTTC.

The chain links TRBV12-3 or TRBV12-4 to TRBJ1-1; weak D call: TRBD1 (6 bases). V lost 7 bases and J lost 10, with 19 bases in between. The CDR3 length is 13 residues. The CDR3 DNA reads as TGTGCCAGCATCTTAAGCACCAGGGGCCCAGCTTTCTTT. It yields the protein CASILSTRGPAFF.

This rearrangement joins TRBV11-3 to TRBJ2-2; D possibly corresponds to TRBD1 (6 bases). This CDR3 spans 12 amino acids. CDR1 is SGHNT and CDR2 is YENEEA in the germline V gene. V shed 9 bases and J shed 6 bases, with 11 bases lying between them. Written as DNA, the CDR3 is TGTGCCAGTAAACAGGGACCCGGGGAGCTGTTTTTT. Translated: CASKQGPGELFF.

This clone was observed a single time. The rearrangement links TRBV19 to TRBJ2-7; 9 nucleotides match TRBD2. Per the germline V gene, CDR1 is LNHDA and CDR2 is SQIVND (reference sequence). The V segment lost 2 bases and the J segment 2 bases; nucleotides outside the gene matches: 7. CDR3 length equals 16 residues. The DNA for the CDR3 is TGTGCCAGTAGTATAAGTAGCGGGGGCGACACCTACGAGCAGTACTTC. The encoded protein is CASSISSGGDTYEQYF.

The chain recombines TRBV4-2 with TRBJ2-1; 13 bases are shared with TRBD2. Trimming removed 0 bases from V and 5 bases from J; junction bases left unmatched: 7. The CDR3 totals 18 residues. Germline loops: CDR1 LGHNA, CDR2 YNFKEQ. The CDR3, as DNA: TGTGCCAGCAGCCAAGAACTAGCGGGGGGGCAAGGAAACAATGAGCAGTTCTTC. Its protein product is CASSQELAGGQGNNEQFF.

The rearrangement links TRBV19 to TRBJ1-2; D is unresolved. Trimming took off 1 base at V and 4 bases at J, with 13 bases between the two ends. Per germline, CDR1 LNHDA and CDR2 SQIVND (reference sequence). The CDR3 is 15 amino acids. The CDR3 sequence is CASSIGGQAFYGYTF. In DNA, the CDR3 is TGTGCCAGTAGTATAGGAGGGCAGGCATTCTATGGCTACACCTTC.

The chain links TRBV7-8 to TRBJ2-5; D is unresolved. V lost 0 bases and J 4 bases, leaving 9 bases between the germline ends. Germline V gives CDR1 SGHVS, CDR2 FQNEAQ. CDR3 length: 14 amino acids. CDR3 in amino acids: CASSLAIRGETQYF. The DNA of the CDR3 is TGTGCCAGCAGCTTAGCCATAAGAGGAGAGACCCAGTACTTC.

As DNA, the CDR3 is TGTGCCAGCAGTAAGGGACAGGGGGCATCGAACACTGAAGCTTTCTTT. Amino acid sequence: CASSKGQGASNTEAFF. V and J are TRBV5-5 and TRBJ1-1; 12 positions match TRBD1. The CDR3 runs to 16 residues. Germline V lookup: CDR1 SGHKS, CDR2 YYEKEE (reference sequence). V shed 5 bases, J shed 1 base, and the junction held 6 bases outside the gene matches.

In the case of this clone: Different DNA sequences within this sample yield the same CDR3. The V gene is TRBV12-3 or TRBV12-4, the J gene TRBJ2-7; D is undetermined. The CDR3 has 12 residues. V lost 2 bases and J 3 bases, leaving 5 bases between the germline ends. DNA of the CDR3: TGTGCCAGCAGTTTAACAAGCTACGAGCAGTACTTC. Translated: CASSLTSYEQYF.

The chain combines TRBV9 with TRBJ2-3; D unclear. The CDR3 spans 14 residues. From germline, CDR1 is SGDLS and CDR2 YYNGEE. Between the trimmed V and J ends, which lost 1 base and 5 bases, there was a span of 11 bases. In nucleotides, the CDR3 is TGTGCCAGCAGCGTAAGTTCCTCGGGAGATACGCAGTATTTT. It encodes CASSVSSSGDTQYF.

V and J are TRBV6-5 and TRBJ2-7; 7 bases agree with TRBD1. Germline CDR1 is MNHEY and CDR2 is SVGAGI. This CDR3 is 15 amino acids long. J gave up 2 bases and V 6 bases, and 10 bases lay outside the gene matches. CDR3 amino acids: CASRKARDSTYEQYF. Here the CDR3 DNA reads TGTGCCAGCAGGAAAGCCCGGGACAGCACCTACGAGCAGTACTTC.

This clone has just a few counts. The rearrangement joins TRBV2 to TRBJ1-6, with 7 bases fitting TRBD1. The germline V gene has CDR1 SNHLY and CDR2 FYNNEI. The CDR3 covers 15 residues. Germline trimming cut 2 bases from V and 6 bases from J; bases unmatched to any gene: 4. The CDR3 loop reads CASSERDSLNSPLHF. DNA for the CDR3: TGTGCCAGCAGTGAAAGGGACAGCCTTAATTCACCCCTCCACTTT.